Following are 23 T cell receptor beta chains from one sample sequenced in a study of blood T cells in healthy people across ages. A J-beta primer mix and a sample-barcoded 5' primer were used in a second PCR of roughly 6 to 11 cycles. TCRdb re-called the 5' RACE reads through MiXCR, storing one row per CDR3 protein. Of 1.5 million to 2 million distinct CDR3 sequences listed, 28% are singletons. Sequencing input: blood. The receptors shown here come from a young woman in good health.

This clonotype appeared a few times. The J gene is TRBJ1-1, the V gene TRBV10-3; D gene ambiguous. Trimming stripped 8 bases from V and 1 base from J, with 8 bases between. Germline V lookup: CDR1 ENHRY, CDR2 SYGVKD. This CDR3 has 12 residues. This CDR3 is CAIGRGNTEAFF. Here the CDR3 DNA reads TGTGCCATCGGTCGGGGGAACACTGAAGCTTTCTTT.

The CDR3 DNA reads as TGTGCCAGCAGCCCCCAGGGCACAACGGACGAGCAGTACTTC. This gives the protein CASSPQGTTDEQYF. This rearrangement joins TRBV7-9 to TRBJ2-7; possible D gene TRBD1, 5 bases. Between the trimmed V and J ends, which lost 5 bases and 5 bases, there was a span of 16 bases. The CDR3 loop spans 14 amino acids. Germline V gene lookup returns CDR1 SEHNR and CDR2 FQNEAQ (reference sequence).

CDR3 nucleotides: TGTGCCAGCGGTCCATATTCAGGGAGTAGTCAGCCCCAGCATTTT. Translation gives CASGPYSGSSQPQHF. J is TRBJ1-5 and V is TRBV12-3 or TRBV12-4; D may be TRBD1 (5 bases). The length of the CDR3 is 15 residues. V lost 8 bases, J lost 6 bases, and 20 bases lay in between.

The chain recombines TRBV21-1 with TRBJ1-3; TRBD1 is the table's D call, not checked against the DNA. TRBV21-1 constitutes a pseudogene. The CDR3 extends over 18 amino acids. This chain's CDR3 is CASSKQHGQGLTGNTIYF. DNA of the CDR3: TGTGCCAGCAGCAAACAGCACGGACAGGGTCTCACTGGAAACACCATATATTTT.

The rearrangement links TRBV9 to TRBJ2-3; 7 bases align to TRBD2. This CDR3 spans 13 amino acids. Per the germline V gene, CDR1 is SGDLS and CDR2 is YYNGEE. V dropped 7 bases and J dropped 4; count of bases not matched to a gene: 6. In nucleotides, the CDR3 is TGTGCCAGCGCGGCGGGAGTCTCAGATACGCAGTATTTT. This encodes CASAAGVSDTQYF.

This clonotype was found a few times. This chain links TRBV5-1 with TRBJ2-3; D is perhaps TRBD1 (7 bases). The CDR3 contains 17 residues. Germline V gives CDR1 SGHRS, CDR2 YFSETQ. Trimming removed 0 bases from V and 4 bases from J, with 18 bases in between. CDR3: CASSLGYTGASADTQYF. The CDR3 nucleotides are TGCGCCAGCAGCTTGGGGTACACAGGGGCTAGCGCAGATACGCAGTATTTT.

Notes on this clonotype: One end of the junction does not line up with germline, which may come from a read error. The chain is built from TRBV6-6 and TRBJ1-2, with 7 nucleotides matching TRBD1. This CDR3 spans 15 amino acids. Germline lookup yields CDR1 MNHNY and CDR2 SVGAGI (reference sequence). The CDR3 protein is CAGSGTGVRTYGYTF. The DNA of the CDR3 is TGTGCCGGCAGTGGCACAGGGGTTCGTACCTATGGCTACACCTTC.

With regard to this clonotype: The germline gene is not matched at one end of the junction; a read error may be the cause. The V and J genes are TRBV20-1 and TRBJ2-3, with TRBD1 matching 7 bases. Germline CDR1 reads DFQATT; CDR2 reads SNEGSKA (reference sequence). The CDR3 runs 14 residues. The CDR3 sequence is CSARGDSVRNTQYF. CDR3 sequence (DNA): TGCAGCGCTAGAGGGGACAGTGTGAGAAATACGCAGTATTTT.

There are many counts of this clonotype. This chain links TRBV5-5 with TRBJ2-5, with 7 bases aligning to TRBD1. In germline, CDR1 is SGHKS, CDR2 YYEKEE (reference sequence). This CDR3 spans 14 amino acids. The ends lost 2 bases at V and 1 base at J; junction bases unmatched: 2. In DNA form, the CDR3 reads TGTGCCAGCAGCTTCTGGGACAGCCAAGAGACCCAGTACTTC. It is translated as CASSFWDSQETQYF. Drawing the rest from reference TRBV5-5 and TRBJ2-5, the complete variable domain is DAGVTQSPTHLIKTRGQQVTLRCSPISGHKSVSWYQQVLGQGPQFIFQYYEKEERGRGNFPDRFSARQFPNYSSELNVNALLLGDSALYLCASSFWDSQETQYFGPGTRLLVL.

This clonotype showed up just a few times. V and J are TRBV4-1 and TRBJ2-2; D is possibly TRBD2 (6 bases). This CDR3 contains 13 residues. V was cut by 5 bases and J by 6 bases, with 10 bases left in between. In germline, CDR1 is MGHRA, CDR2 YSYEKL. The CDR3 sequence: CASSSRLAGELFF. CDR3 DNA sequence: TGCGCCAGCAGCTCAAGACTAGCCGGGGAGCTGTTTTTT.

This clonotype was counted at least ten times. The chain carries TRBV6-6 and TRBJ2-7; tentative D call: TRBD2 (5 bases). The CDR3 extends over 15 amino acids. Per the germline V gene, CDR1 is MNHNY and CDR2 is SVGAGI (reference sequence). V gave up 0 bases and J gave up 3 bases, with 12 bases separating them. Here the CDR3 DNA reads TGTGCCAGCAGTTACTCGAAACTAGAAGGCTACGAGCAGTACTTC. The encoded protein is CASSYSKLEGYEQYF.

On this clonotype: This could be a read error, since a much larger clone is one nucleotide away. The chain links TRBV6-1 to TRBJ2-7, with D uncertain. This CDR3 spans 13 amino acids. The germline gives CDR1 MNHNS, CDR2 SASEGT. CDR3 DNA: TGTGTCAGCAGTGAACTGAAAGACTACGAGCAGTACTTC. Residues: CVSSELKDYEQYF.

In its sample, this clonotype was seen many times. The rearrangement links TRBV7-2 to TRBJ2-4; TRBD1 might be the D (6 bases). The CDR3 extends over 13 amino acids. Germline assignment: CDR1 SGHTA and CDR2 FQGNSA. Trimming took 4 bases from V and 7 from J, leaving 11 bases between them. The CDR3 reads CASSSQGWNIQYF. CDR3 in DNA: TGTGCCAGCAGCTCACAGGGTTGGAACATTCAGTACTTC.

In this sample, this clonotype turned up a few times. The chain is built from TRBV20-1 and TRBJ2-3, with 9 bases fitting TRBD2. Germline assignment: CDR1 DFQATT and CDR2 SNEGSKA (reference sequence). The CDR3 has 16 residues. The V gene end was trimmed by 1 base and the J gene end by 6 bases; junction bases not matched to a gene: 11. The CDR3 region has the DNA TGCAGTGCTAGAGTGACGTCCGGGACTAGCCTCGATACGCAGTATTTT. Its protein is CSARVTSGTSLDTQYF.

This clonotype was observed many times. The CDR3, as DNA: TGCAGCGTTGCTGATAAGGGAGACTATGGCTACACCTTC. Its protein product is CSVADKGDYGYTF. The chain is built from TRBV29-1 and TRBJ1-2; D not resolved. Germline-derived CDR1 and CDR2 are SQVTM and ANQGSEA. The CDR3 consists of 13 residues. Deletions cut 4 bases from V and 3 bases from J, with 12 bases between.

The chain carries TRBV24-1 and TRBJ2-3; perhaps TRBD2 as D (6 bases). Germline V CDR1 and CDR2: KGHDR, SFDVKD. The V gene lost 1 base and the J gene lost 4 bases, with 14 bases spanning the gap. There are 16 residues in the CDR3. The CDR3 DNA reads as TGTGCCACCAGTGATTTTACGGTGGGGGGTGCAGATACGCAGTATTTT. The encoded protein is CATSDFTVGGADTQYF.

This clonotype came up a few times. CDR3 nucleotides: TGCGCCAGCAGCCCCGGACTAGCGGGAGCACCGGAGACCCAGTACTTC. It encodes CASSPGLAGAPETQYF. The rearrangement links TRBV5-1 to TRBJ2-5; 13 bases align to TRBD2. Germline assignment: CDR1 SGHRS and CDR2 YFSETQ. The V and J ends lost 4 bases and 5 bases, in that order; junction bases with no gene match: 8. The CDR3 contains 16 residues.

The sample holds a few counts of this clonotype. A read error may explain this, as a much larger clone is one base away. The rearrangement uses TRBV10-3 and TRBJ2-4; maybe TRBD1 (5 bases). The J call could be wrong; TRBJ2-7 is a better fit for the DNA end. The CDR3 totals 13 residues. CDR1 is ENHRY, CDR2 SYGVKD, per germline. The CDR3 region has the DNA TGTGCCATCAGGGAGTCAGGGCGGTACGAGCAGTACTTC. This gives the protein CAIRESGRYEQYF.

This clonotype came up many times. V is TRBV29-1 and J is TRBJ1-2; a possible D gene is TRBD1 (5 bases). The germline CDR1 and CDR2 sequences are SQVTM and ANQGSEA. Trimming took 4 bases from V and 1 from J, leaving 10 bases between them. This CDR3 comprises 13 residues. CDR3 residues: CSVGQRLNYGYTF. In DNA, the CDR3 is TGCAGCGTTGGACAGAGACTTAACTATGGCTACACCTTC.

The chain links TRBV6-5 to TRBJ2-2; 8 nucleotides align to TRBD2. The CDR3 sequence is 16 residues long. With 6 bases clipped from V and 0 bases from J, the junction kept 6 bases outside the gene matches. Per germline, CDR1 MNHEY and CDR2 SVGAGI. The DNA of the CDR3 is TGTGCCAGCAGGGTTACTAGCGGACCGAACACCGGGGAGCTGTTTTTT. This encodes CASRVTSGPNTGELFF.

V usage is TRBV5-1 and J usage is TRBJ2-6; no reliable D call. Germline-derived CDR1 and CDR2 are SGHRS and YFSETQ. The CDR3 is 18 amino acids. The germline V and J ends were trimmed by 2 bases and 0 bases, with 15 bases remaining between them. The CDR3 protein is CASSLSDLKSSGANVLTF. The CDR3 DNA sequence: TGCGCCAGCAGCTTAAGCGACCTAAAAAGCTCTGGGGCCAACGTCCTGACTTTC.

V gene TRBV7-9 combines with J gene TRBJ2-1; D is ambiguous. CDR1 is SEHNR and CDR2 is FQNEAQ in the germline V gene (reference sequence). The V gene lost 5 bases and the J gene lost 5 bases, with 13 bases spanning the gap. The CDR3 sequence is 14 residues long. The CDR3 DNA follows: TGTGCCAGCAGCCCGACACTGGGGAACAATGAGCAGTTCTTC. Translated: CASSPTLGNNEQFF. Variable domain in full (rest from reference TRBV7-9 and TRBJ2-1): DTGVSQNPRHKITKRGQNVTFRCDPISEHNRLYWYRQTLGQGPEFLTYFQNEAQLEKSRLLSDRFSAERPKGSFSTLEIQRTEQGDSAMYLCASSPTLGNNEQFFGPGTRLTVL.

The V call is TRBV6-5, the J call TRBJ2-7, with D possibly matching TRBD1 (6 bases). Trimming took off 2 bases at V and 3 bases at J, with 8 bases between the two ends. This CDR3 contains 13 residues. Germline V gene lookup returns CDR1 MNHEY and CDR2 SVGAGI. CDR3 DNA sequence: TGTGCCAGCAGTTACCGGGACATCTACGAGCAGTACTTC. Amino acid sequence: CASSYRDIYEQYF.